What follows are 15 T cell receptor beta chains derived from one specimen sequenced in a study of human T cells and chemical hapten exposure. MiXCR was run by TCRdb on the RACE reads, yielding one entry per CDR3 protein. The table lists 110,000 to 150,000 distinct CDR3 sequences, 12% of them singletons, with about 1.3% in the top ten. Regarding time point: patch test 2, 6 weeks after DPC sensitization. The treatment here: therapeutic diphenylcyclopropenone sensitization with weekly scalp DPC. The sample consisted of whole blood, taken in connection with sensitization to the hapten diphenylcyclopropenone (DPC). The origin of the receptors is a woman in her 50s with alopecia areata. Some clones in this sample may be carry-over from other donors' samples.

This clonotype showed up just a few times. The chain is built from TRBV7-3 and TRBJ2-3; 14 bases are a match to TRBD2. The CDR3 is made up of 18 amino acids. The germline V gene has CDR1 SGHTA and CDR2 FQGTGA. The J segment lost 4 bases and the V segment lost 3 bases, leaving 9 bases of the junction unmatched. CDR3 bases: TGTGCCAGCAGCTTGACCGGGACTAGCGGGAGATCGCCAGATACGCAGTATTTT. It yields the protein CASSLTGTSGRSPDTQYF.

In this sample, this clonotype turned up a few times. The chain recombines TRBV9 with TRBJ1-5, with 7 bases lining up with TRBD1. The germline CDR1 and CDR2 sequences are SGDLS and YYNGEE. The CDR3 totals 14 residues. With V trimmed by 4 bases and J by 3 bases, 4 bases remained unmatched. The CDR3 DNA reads TGTGCCAGCAGCAAGGGACAGCCCAATCAGCCCCAGCATTTT. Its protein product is CASSKGQPNQPQHF.

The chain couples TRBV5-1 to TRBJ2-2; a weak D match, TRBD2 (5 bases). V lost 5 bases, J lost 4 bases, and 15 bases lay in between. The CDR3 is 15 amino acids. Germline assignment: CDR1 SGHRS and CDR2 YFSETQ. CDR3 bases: TGCGCCAGCAGTCGTCCTGATGGGAGCACCGGGGAGCTGTTTTTT. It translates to CASSRPDGSTGELFF.

CDR3 sequence reads: CASRLAGDFATGELFF. The CDR3 region has the DNA TGTGCCAGTAGGCTAGCGGGAGATTTTGCCACCGGGGAGCTGTTTTTT. V gene TRBV19 combines with J gene TRBJ2-2, with 10 bases fitting TRBD2. CDR1 and CDR2 (germline): LNHDA, SQIVND (reference sequence). Losses at the gene ends were 6 bases for V and 4 bases for J; bases not matched to a gene: 8. The CDR3 spans 16 residues.

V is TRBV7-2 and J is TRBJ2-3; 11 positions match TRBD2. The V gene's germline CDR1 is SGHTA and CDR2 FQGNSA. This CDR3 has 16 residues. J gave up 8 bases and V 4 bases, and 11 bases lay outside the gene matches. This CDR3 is CASSWELAGAHPTQYF. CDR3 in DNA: TGTGCCAGCAGCTGGGAACTAGCGGGAGCCCACCCTACGCAGTATTTT. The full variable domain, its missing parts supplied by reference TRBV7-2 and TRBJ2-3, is GAGVSQSPSNKVTEKGKDVELRCDPISGHTALYWYRQSLGQGLEFLIYFQGNSAPDKSGLPSDRFSAERTGGSVSTLTIQRTQQEDSAVYLCASSWELAGAHPTQYFGPGTRLTVL.

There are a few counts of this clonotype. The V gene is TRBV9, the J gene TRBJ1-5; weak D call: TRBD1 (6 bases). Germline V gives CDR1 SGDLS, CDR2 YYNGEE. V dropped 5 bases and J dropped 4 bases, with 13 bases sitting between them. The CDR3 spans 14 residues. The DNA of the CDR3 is TGTGCCAGCAGTTCGACAGGAGGAAATCAGCCCCAGCATTTT. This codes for CASSSTGGNQPQHF.

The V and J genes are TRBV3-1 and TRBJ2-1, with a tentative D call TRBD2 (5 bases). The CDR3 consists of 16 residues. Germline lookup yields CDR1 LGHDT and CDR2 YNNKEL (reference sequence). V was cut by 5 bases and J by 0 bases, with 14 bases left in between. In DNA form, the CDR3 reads TGTGCCAGCAGCTCCCGGGATGTCAGCTCCTACAATGAGCAGTTCTTC. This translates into CASSSRDVSSYNEQFF.

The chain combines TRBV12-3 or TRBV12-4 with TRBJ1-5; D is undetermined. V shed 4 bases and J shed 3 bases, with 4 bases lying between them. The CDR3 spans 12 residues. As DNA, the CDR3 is TGTGCCAGCAGTTGGGTCAATCAGCCCCAGCATTTT. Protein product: CASSWVNQPQHF.

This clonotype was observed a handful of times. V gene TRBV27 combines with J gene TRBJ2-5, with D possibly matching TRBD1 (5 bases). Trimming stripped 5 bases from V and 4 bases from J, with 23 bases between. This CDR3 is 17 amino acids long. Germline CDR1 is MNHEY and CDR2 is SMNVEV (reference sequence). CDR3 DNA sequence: TGTGCCAGCAGTAGCCCTGGGGCAGGGCAGAGAGGAGAGACCCAGTACTTC. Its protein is CASSSPGAGQRGETQYF.

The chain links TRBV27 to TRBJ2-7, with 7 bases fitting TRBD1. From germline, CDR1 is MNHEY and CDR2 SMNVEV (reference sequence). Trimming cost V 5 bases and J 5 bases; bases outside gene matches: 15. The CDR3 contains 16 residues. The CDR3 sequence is CASSPRTGWGGNEQYF. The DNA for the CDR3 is TGTGCCAGCAGTCCCCGGACAGGTTGGGGTGGAAACGAGCAGTACTTC.

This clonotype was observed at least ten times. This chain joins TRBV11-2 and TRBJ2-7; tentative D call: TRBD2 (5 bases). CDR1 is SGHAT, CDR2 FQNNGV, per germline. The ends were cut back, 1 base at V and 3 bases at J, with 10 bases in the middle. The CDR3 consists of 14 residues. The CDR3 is CASSLGLAGYEQYF. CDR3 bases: TGTGCCAGCAGCTTAGGTCTAGCAGGCTACGAGCAGTACTTC.

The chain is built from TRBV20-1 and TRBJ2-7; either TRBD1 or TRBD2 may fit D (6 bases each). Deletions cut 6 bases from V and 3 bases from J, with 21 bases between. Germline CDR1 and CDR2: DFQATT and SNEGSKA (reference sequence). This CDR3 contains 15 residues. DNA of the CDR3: TGCAGTGCCCTCGGGGCAGGGGCGGACTACTACGAGCAGTACTTC. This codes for CSALGAGADYYEQYF.

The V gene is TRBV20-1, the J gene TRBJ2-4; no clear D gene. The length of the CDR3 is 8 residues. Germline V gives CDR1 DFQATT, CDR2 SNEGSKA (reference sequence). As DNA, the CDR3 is TGCAAAGAAAACATTCAGTACTTC. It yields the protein CKENIQYF.

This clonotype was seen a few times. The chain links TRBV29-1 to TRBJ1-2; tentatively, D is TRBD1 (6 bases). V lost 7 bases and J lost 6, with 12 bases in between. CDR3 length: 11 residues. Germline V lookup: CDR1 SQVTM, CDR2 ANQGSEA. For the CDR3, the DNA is TGCAGCGCAGGGGATATCGATGGCTACACCTTC. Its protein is CSAGDIDGYTF.

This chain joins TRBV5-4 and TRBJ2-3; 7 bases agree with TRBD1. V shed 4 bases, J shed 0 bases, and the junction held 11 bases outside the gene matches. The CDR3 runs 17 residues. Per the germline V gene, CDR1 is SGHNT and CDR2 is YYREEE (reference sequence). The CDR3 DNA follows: TGTGCCAGCAGCAATTACAAGGGGGCCATTAGCACAGATACGCAGTATTTT. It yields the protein CASSNYKGAISTDTQYF.